Listed below are T cell receptor beta chains from one sample, sequenced in a study of blood T cell repertoires in COVID-19. Here immunoSEQ multiplex PCR was the method, and the copy in TCRdb shows in-frame clones only, minus some. The sample includes around 75,000 clones, 85% to 90% of them seen just once. Sequenced: peripheral blood. Receptor source: a human donor in a cohort sampled during active COVID-19. The CDR3 runs from the conserved cysteine through the conserved F or W. A D gene is named only where the DNA matches it firmly. Part of the rows lack a size; the others show once, few, many or a class for expanded clones.

d_gene	abundance	v_gene	j_gene	CDR3aa	CDR3nt
NA	NA	TRBV7-9	TRBJ2-1	CASSLAIGVWDNEQFF	TGTGCCAGCAGCTTAGCGATCGGGGTGTGGGACAATGAGCAGTTCTTC
TRBD1	NA	TRBV19	TRBJ1-2	CASTKGQGIPYGYTF	TGTGCCAGTACAAAGGGACAGGGGATACCTTACGGCTACACCTTC
TRBD1	NA	TRBV5-1	TRBJ1-2	CASSSHRDSSLGAHGYTF	TGCGCCAGCAGCTCACACCGGGACAGTTCTCTAGGGGCTCATGGCTACACCTTC
TRBD2	NA	TRBV11-3	TRBJ2-1	CASTPGTSAAEQFF	TGTGCCAGCACCCCCGGGACTAGCGCGGCTGAGCAGTTCTTC
TRBD1	NA	TRBV28	TRBJ2-1	CASSLSGGQFF	TGTGCCAGCAGTTTATCAGGGGGCCAGTTCTTC
NA	NA	TRBV18	TRBJ1-5	CASSIEEQYNQPQHF	TGTGCCAGCTCAATAGAGGAGCAATATAATCAGCCCCAGCATTTT
NA	NA	TRBV14	TRBJ2-1	CASSQDHYNEQFF	TGTGCCAGCAGCCAAGATCACTACAATGAGCAGTTCTTC
TRBD2	NA	TRBV11-3	TRBJ2-1	CASSFSGSSYNEQFF	TGTGCCAGCAGCTTTAGCGGGAGCTCCTACAATGAGCAGTTCTTC
TRBD2	NA	TRBV19	TRBJ2-1	CASSSIAGGPSEQFF	TGTGCCAGTAGTAGTATAGCGGGAGGGCCAAGTGAGCAGTTCTTC
TRBD2	NA	TRBV7-9	TRBJ2-1	CASSFALAGGNEQFF	TGTGCCAGCAGCTTCGCACTAGCGGGAGGCAATGAGCAGTTCTTC
TRBD1	NA	TRBV15	TRBJ1-1	CATSRGGQVVSAFF	TGTGCCACCAGCAGAGGGGGACAGGTTGTCTCAGCTTTCTTT
NA	NA	TRBV2	TRBJ2-7	CASKQGNEQYF	TGTGCCAGCAAACAGGGAAACGAGCAGTACTTC
NA	NA	TRBV11-1	TRBJ2-3	CASSFRGTDTQYF	TGTGCCAGCAGCTTCCGGGGCACAGATACGCAGTATTTT
TRBD2	NA	TRBV11-2	TRBJ2-2	CASSLRLAGYTGELFF	TGTGCCAGCAGCCTGAGACTAGCGGGGTACACCGGGGAGCTGTTTTTT
TRBD1	NA	TRBV7-3	TRBJ2-1	CASSLLGRGQAEQFF	TGTGCCAGCAGCTTACTGGGCAGGGGGCAGGCTGAGCAGTTCTTC
NA	NA	TRBV2	TRBJ2-1	CASSSLGSGNEQFF	TGTGCCAGCAGTTCCCTGGGTAGCGGCAATGAGCAGTTCTTC
TRBD1	NA	TRBV18	TRBJ2-7	CASSPDRGEQYF	TGTGCCAGCTCACCGGACAGGGGCGAGCAGTACTTC
TRBD1	NA	TRBV6-6	TRBJ1-2	CASSDRGVHGYTF	TGTGCCAGCAGTGACAGGGGAGTACATGGCTACACCTTC
NA	NA	TRBV5-1	TRBJ2-5	CASSLTGREETQYF	TGCGCCAGCAGCTTAACAGGGAGGGAAGAGACCCAGTACTTC
TRBD1	NA	TRBV29-1	TRBJ1-4	CSAGTVTNEKLFF	TGCAGCGCCGGGACAGTAACTAATGAAAAACTGTTTTTT
NA	NA	TRBV6-6	TRBJ2-7	CASSPGLKYEQYF	TGTGCCAGCAGTCCGGGACTTAAATACGAGCAGTACTTC
NA	NA	TRBV11-2	TRBJ2-5	CASSPEGPGETQYF	TGTGCCAGCAGCCCCGAAGGGCCGGGGGAGACCCAGTACTTC
TRBD1	NA	TRBV4-1	TRBJ1-1	CASSLQTTGVMNTEAFF	TGCGCCAGCAGCCTACAAACGACAGGGGTTATGAACACTGAAGCTTTCTTT
TRBD2	NA	TRBV10-2	TRBJ2-3	CASSGGVAGVATDTQYF	TGCGCCAGCAGTGGGGGAGTAGCGGGAGTAGCGACAGATACGCAGTATTTT
NA	NA	TRBV6-5	TRBJ1-1	CASSYSRHGEAFF	TGTGCCAGCAGTTACTCTCGACATGGTGAAGCTTTCTTT
NA	NA	TRBV16	TRBJ2-3	CASSQASATDTQYF	TGTGCCAGCAGCCAAGCTAGCGCCACAGATACGCAGTATTTT
NA	NA	TRBV19	TRBJ2-5	CASRQRGLQETQYF	TGTGCCAGTAGGCAGAGGGGACTCCAAGAGACCCAGTACTTC
TRBD2	NA	TRBV4-2	TRBJ2-5	CASSHGSAGGPETQYF	TGTGCCAGCAGCCACGGTTCGGCGGGAGGGCCGGAGACCCAGTACTTC
TRBD2	NA	TRBV15	TRBJ2-5	CATSRTRGSGSGETQYF	TGTGCCACCAGCAGGACCCGGGGTAGCGGGAGTGGCGAGACCCAGTACTTC
NA	NA	TRBV6-5	TRBJ2-3	CASAGKSDTQYF	TGTGCCAGCGCCGGTAAATCAGATACGCAGTATTTT
TRBD1	once	TRBV29-1	TRBJ1-2	CSVDGQGRSGGYTF	TGCAGCGTTGACGGACAGGGGCGGTCGGGTGGCTACACCTTC
NA	NA	TRBV19	TRBJ1-2	CASSETAGSNYGYTF	TGTGCCAGTAGTGAGACAGCTGGATCTAACTATGGCTACACCTTC
NA	once	TRBV29-1	TRBJ1-3	CSAWLQNTIYF	TGCAGCGCTTGGCTCCAAAACACCATATATTTT
TRBD1	NA	TRBV19	TRBJ1-1	CASSYGTEMNTEAFF	TGTGCCAGTAGTTACGGGACAGAAATGAACACTGAAGCTTTCTTT
NA	NA	TRBV24-1	TRBJ2-5	CATSGWRGQETQYF	TGTGCCACCAGTGGTTGGCGGGGCCAAGAGACCCAGTACTTC